The TCR beta chain described here comes from a study of cytomegalovirus exposure and HLA in healthy donors (dated by TCRdb to about 2017). Broadly, across the study: An earlier analysis of roughly 500 of the donors reported more than 250 Gb of sequence data and roughly 100 million unique TCR beta sequences from some 180 million T cells. Rather than drawing on any new phenotypic data, the later analysis identified candidate immune exposures from TCR beta sequences and the way those sequences occurred across donors. Every repertoire in the discovery cohort had been generated on one and the same sequencing platform. Besides the first cohort of roughly 660 subjects, a separate validation cohort made up of some 110 different subjects was used. High-throughput TCR immunosequencing, statistical association of individual TCRs with disease status, and machine learning were combined to predict cytomegalovirus infection status. Across approximately 400 genotyped donors of the cohort, an average of 235,054 unique TCR beta nucleotide sequences per donor were sequenced, and roughly 20% of those sequences were non-productive. In a later genetic analysis, genome-wide SNP genotypes for about three fifths of the roughly 670 donors were used, and that subset was treated as a discovery cohort. The study profiled the T cell repertoires of under 700 subjects by immunosequencing and related them to cytomegalovirus serostatus. Approximately 310 gigabases of sequencing data and 70 million to 85 million unique TCR sequences were included in an early release covering roughly 600 HLA-typed donors. The study aimed to test whether signatures of past pathogen exposure could be identified by cataloging public T cell receptors. Alongside the repertoire data, information on donor age, sex, ethnicity and CMV serostatus was compiled. In a later analysis, previously published TCR beta repertoires from 500 to 750 donors were re-analyzed and high-resolution HLA genotyping was added so that TCR occurrence patterns could be studied. Typing coverage varied by locus: roughly 620-640 donors for A, B, C, DRB1 and DQB1; approximately 500 for DQA1; approximately 570 for DPA1; fewer than 480 for DPB1. A few DR-DQ haplotypes were handled as single units for association and clustering because linkage in the cohort was strong. In an earlier analysis of a few hundred of the donors, high-throughput TCR beta sequencing was used to judge whether each TCR beta V gene segment behaved as functional or pseudogenic. HLA typing covered class I and class II loci at four-digit resolution. Of the roughly 390 genotyped donors, 80% to 90% were placed in the genetic ancestry cluster associated with self-reported Caucasian donors. The investigation overall reported the following: Because some donors lacked HLA typing at each locus, the association tests relied only on the typed subset. The authors suggested that the approach could potentially be generalized to other disease states and immunological phenotypes. Most TCR sequences were seen in very few donors, while some public TCRs were found in many individuals. A later analysis found that HLA-associated TCR beta chains were more clonally expanded and had lower generation probabilities than equally common non-associated chains. The classifier was reported to diagnose cytomegalovirus status with high specificity and sensitivity in both the original and validation cohorts. A further reported finding was that TCR beta sequences accurately predicted the HLA-A and HLA-B alleles for most subjects in the first cohort. A cluster of highly shared sequence variants was judged likely to be a technical artifact of the sequencing pipeline. According to a later genetic analysis, donors in an Asian-associated ancestry cluster had fewer N-insertions in productive TCRs than the roughly 700-donor mean. Correlated functional status among segregating V segments might be attributable to linkage disequilibrium, but an unknown experimental factor could not be ruled out. In vitro tests confirmed that three of the cytomegalovirus-associated TCR beta chains recognize cytomegalovirus antigens. V-gene and J-gene trimming of TCR beta chains was associated with a missense DCLRE1C variant in a later genetic analysis, and the association was replicated in an independent cohort. A total of 164 TCR beta chains were listed by the study as associated with cytomegalovirus. Specific HLA alleles were associated with over 15,000 TCR beta sequences at a false discovery rate of 0.05 in a later analysis. When HLA alleles, especially DR and DQ, strongly co-occurred, TCR associations were difficult to assign to individual alleles. Because counts were too low, about 18 rarely observed V segments, including chromosome 9 orphons, were excluded from the earlier analysis of roughly 580 of the donors. Some IMGT-functional V segments, including TRBV6-2 and TRBV6-3, could not be distinguished by the 87-base-pair reads and were therefore excluded. Roughly uniform sequencing depth across donors was assumed in presence/absence analyses, although this assumption may not hold. Most CMV-associated TCR beta chains appeared to be HLA-restricted in a later analysis, and the HLA associations seemed to be driven largely by CMV exposure. A later analysis reported that several top co-occurrence clusters appeared linked to parvovirus B19, influenza, CMV and Epstein-Barr virus. Only TCR beta chains were sequenced in this cohort, and the absence of alpha or paired-chain data limited detectable features. Immune exposure information for the cohort was limited to CMV serostatus. Broadly in line with IMGT annotations, most TCR beta V segments showed up in productive rearrangements about 87% or about 30% of the time in an earlier analysis of a few hundred of the donors. In a later analysis, TCR association rates were found to vary across HLA loci, with the most associated TCRs seen for DRB1 alleles and the fewest for HLA-C alleles.

Library method: the immunoSEQ multiplex PCR assay. The multiplex PCR relied on a mix of 60 forward primers for TCR Vbeta segments and 13 reverse primers for TCR Jbeta segments. Amplification of the CDR3 region of rearranged TCR beta genes was performed with a multiplex PCR assay on genomic DNA. The Illumina HiSeq System was used to sequence the amplified TCR beta libraries as 87-base-pair reads. Per the source publication's procedure: A later analysis tallied about 77 million unique TCR beta chains across the 666 repertoires, and about 10 million of those chains were shared by two or more donors. To remove PCR and sequencing errors, raw reads were error-corrected and collapsed into unique sequences using a nearest-neighbor algorithm that merged closely related sequences. Alignment of CDR3 sequences to IMGT reference sequences was used to assign V, D and J gene segments. For a sequence to be retained, a match of at least six nucleotides was required to both a V gene segment and a J gene segment. Rearrangements were called productive when the CDR3 lacked stop codons and stayed in frame with V and J; all others were non-productive. Following IMGT convention, CDR3 was defined as the stretch from the second conserved V-encoded cysteine to the conserved J-encoded phenylalanine. The earlier analysis of some 550 of the donors excluded any sequence lacking an unambiguous match to a single V gene segment. An earlier analysis of almost 600 of the donors classified V segments as functional when productive rearrangements were above 56.7% and as segregating when the standard deviation between donors was above 5%. A statistical classification framework was built to diagnose cytomegalovirus status from the catalog of TCR beta chain sequences. In a later analysis, V and J genes were assigned by comparing TCR nucleotide sequences against IMGT/GENE-DB human TR gene sequences. Using the TCRdist pipeline, a later analysis assigned CDR3 sequences along with most-parsimonious VDJ recombination scenarios. A later analysis defined each TCR beta chain by its CDR3 amino acid sequence plus V-gene family, and excluded reads lacking a unique V-gene family. To address suspected cross-contamination and a sequencing artifact, a later analysis removed roughly 580 highly shared, low-generation-probability nucleotide sequences. In a later analysis, a clonal expansion index was calculated for each public chain from normalized within-repertoire ranks of inferred template counts. In a later analysis, generation probabilities were computed using a VDJ recombination model fitted to out-of-frame rearrangements, and the results were checked against IGoR. In a later analysis, TCR-TCR, TCR-HLA and TCR-CMV co-occurrence was scored with hypergeometric tests, and a repertoire-size bias correction was applied to TCR pairs. To estimate false discovery rates, a later analysis permuted the HLA or CMV assignments 20 times. In a later analysis, co-occurring TCRs were grouped using DBSCAN, with TCRdist sequence similarity added in when clustering inside HLA-allele-positive subsets. Repertoires with fewer than 30,000 or more than 120,000 public chains were left out of co-occurrence clustering, as were a few repertoires with anomalous nucleotide sharing. In TCRdb, the immuneACCESS table is reduced to in-frame sequences with V and J assigned. These tables do not hold every clone; where another copy was compared, an unresolved V gene accounts for under half, and the others remain unexplained. V, J and clone size reflect that table, while D and trimming were determined from the DNA. The sample has about 160,000 clones on record, approximately 80% of them singletons. The top ten clonotypes cover about 9.5% of the sample.

The cohort was made up of several hundred healthy bone marrow donors. At the time of sampling, all cohort members were nominally healthy, though unrecorded immune exposures were likely present. The donor was CMV seropositive and belonged to the group of 250 to 300 seropositive cohort members. A peripheral blood sample was collected from each donor, and TCR beta sequencing was performed on peripheral blood mononuclear cells. Genomic DNA extraction from the blood cell samples was performed with the Qiagen DNeasy Blood Extraction Kit. This clone was seen just once. Its antigen is currently not known. Base qualities are not recorded, but no much larger clone differs from it by a single base. The CDR3 sequence holds 19 residues, the cysteine and phenylalanine included. This entry keeps only the CDR3 DNA: 57 bases, framed from base 1. Trimming at the junction amounts to 0 bases on V and 2 bases on J, and the germline ends lie 20 bases apart. As encoded in the germline V gene, CDR1 is WSHSY while CDR2 is SAAADI.

The V and J genes are TRBV10-2 and TRBJ1-5; TRBD1 might be the D gene, on 5 matching bases. The sequencing sample was made of PBMCs. The clonotype was recovered from a young man in good health and CMV-seropositive. CDR3 reads: CASSESRVPTGVGNQPQHF. In nucleotides, the sequence is TGCGCCAGCAGTGAGTCCAGGGTACCTACGGGGGTCGGCAATCAGCCCCAGCATTTT.